This entry describes one T cell receptor (beta chain). The target antigen is unknown. The source of the sample is a study of cytomegalovirus exposure and HLA in healthy donors. Unmatched junction bases numbered 3, after V lost 3 bases and J lost 8 bases. This CDR3 is 12 amino acids long. Germline CDR1 reads KGHSH; CDR2 reads LQKENI. The PCR ran on 60 Vbeta and 13 Jbeta primers. Method: immunoSEQ multiplex PCR; TCRdb's copy keeps in-frame clones and lacks some. The profile covers about 150,000 clones, with more than 80% appearing a single time and 2.4% taken by the ten largest. General observations from the study: Some 16,000 TCR beta sequences were associated with HLA alleles at 0.05 false discovery rate in a later analysis. As immune exposure information, only CMV serostatus was available.

The sample taken for sequencing was PBMCs. The clonotype was recovered from a male donor in good health and CMV-seronegative. The J gene is TRBJ1-2, the V gene TRBV18; 7 bases fit TRBD1. The DNA for the CDR3 is TGTGCCAGCTCACCGCAGACAGGGGGCTACACCTTC. It encodes CASSPQTGGYTF. Full variable domain (outside the CDR3, taken from reference TRBV18 and TRBJ1-2): NAGVMQNPRHLVRRRGQEARLRCSPMKGHSHVYWYRQLPEEGLKFMVYLQKENIIDESGMPKERFSAEFPKEGPSILRIQQVVRGDSAAYFCASSPQTGGYTFGSGTRLTVV.